The TCR beta chain under discussion was sequenced for a study of T cell responses to AZD1222 COVID-19 vaccine. Data came from immunoSEQ multiplex PCR; TCRdb stores just in-frame clones and leaves some out. Of under 170,000 clones listed, around 90% are singletons. Looked up from germline, CDR1 is MNHEY and CDR2 is SMNVEV (reference sequence). V was trimmed by 3 bases and J by 5 bases, leaving 20 bases between them. CDR3 length equals 17 residues. This sequence joins TRBV27 and TRBJ2-1; a possible D gene is TRBD2 (6 bases). The clonotype was recovered from an adult who received the AZD1222 COVID-19 vaccine. The sequencing used peripheral blood, collected 28 days after the second AZD1222 dose. The CDR3 DNA is TGTGCCAGCAGTTTCCCCTCTAGCGATCTGAAGAACAATGAGCAGTTCTTC. Translated, it gives CASSFPSSDLKNNEQFF.